This T cell receptor beta chain was observed in a study of identical twins. TCRdb re-called the 5' RACE reads with MiXCR, one entry per CDR3 protein. The table lists 150,000 or so distinct CDR3 sequences, roughly 3.3% of them singletons. In its sample, this clonotype was seen a few times. Its target is unknown. Overall study findings and caveats: Cord blood beta clonotypes present at high abundance carried fewer insertions; no such pattern appeared in memory repertoires. Models underestimated TCR alpha sharing (out-of-frame) in monozygotic twins.

Trimming at V came to 2 bases and at J to 13 bases, leaving 9 bases not matched to a gene. There are 13 residues in the CDR3. Germline lookup yields CDR1 LNHDA and CDR2 SQIVND (reference sequence). Material for sequencing was memory T cells sorted from blood. The receptor's source is a man younger than 30 in good health. The rearrangement links TRBV19 to TRBJ2-3; 7 positions match TRBD1. The DNA of the CDR3 is TGTGCCAGTAGTATAAAAACCGGGACAGCTAAGTATTTT. As protein: CASSIKTGTAKYF.